The clone carrying this T cell receptor beta chain was detected once. This record comes from a study of shared clonotypes between healthy human individuals. This CDR3 comprises 14 residues. Deletions cut 6 bases from V and 10 bases from J, with 18 bases between. Germline lookup yields CDR1 LGHNA and CDR2 YSLEER. The repertoire was sequenced with immunoSEQ multiplex PCR; TCRdb's copy has only in-frame clones and lacks some. The table has some 1,600,000 clones, around 98% seen once; the top ten hold about 0.42%. The material sequenced was naive CD4+ T cells sorted from blood. Described subset: CD45RA+ positively selected. The receptor comes from a man aged 25-45 years in good health. This rearrangement joins TRBV4-3 to TRBJ1-4; tentative D call: TRBD1 (5 bases). The CDR3 region is CASRQDKFAGKLFF. The CDR3 nucleotides are TGCGCCAGCAGACAGGACAAGTTTGCTGGAAAACTGTTTTTT.